This TCR beta chain was profiled in a study of T cell responses to AZD1222 COVID-19 vaccine. Study conclusions and caveats: Clonal diversity was possibly underestimated, and the donors were mostly white British, with more females. Two doses of AZD1222 preceded a rise in Spike-specific TCR breadth and depth. Nearly half of the spike-specific TCRs reportedly recognize variant regions that carry no mutations.

Details on this clone: Its specificity is not known.

This table comes from immunoSEQ multiplex PCR, and its TCRdb copy is limited to in-frame clones, with some not included. The table records tens of thousands of clones, approximately 87% of them present only once. The TCR sequence derives from an adult in good health. The specimen was peripheral blood, collected on day 0 of MenACWY control vaccination.

The DNA for the CDR3 is TGTGCCTGGAGTGTTGCCGCGGGATCAACAGATACGCAGTATTTT. The encoded protein is CAWSVAAGSTDTQYF. The genes are TRBV30 and TRBJ2-3, with a weak D call TRBD2 (6 bases). CDR3 length equals 15 residues. V was cut by 0 bases and J by 3 bases, with 13 bases left in between. Germline CDR1 GTSNPN, CDR2 SVGIG (reference sequence).